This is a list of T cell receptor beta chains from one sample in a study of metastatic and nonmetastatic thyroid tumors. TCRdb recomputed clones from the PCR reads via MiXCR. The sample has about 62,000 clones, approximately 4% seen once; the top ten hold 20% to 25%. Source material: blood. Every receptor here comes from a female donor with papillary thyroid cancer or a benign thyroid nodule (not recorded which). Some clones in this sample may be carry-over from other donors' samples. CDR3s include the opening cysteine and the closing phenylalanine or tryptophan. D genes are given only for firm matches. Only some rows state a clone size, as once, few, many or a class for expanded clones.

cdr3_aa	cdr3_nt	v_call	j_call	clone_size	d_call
CAWKRSGNTIYF	TGTGCCTGGAAAAGATCTGGAAACACCATATATTTT	TRBV30	TRBJ1-3	.	.
CASSTRAVLEQYF	TGTGCCAGCAGTACACGGGCCGTCCTCGAGCAGTACTTC	TRBV6-1	TRBJ2-7	many	.
CAWSVLAGRELFF	TGTGCCTGGAGTGTACTAGCGGGGAGGGAGCTGTTTTTT	TRBV30	TRBJ2-2	many	TRBD2
CASSQGGSGANVLTF	TGTGCCAGCAGCCAGGGGGGCTCTGGGGCCAACGTCCTGACTTTC	TRBV11-3	TRBJ2-6	many	.
CASSYSSQGVDGYTF	TGTGCCAGCAGTTACTCGAGTCAAGGGGTTGATGGCTACACCTTC	TRBV6-5	TRBJ1-2	many	.
CASSNRQASSYNSPLHF	TGTGCCAGCAGCAACCGACAGGCGAGCTCCTATAATTCACCCCTCCACTTT	TRBV11-3	TRBJ1-6	many	.
CASSRGGSPTWETQYF	TGTGCCAGCAGTAGAGGGGGGTCTCCAACTTGGGAGACCCAGTACTTC	TRBV6-1	TRBJ2-5	many	.
CASSPLWEPRQGANGYTF	TGCGCCAGCAGCCCGTTGTGGGAACCGCGACAGGGGGCGAATGGCTACACCTTC	TRBV5-1	TRBJ1-2	.	TRBD1
CASSTSIAGGTLEEQYF	TGTGCCAGCAGCACAAGTATAGCGGGAGGTACTTTGGAGGAGCAGTACTTC	TRBV11-3	TRBJ2-7	many	TRBD2
CASSLNQAYEQYF	TGTGCCAGCAGCTTGAATCAAGCCTACGAGCAGTACTTC	TRBV7-3	TRBJ2-7	many	.
CASSPLVQFNYGYTF	TGTGCCAGCAGTCCTCTGGTACAGTTCAACTATGGCTACACCTTC	TRBV6-2/TRBV6-3	TRBJ1-2	.	.
CASSGLANYEQYF	TGTGCCAGCAGTGGGCTAGCGAACTACGAGCAGTACTTC	TRBV7-8	TRBJ2-7	few	.
CSSSLNSGRVSYEQYF	TGCTCCAGCAGCTTGAATAGCGGGAGGGTGTCCTACGAGCAGTACTTC	TRBV5-1	TRBJ2-7	few	TRBD2
CASSLGTSGETQYF	TGTGCCAGCAGCCTTGGGACTAGCGGAGAGACCCAGTACTTC	TRBV6-1	TRBJ2-5	few	TRBD2
CASSLVTDTQYF	TGTGCCAGCAGCTTAGTAACAGATACGCAGTATTTT	TRBV11-2	TRBJ2-3	many	.
CASSFFENYGYTF	TGTGCCAGCAGTTTTTTCGAAAACTATGGCTACACCTTC	TRBV12-3/TRBV12-4	TRBJ1-2	many	.
CASSRQGEAFF	TGTGCCAGCAGCCGACAGGGTGAAGCTTTCTTT	TRBV6-2/TRBV6-3	TRBJ1-1	few	TRBD1
CSASWTGGWYGYTF	TGCAGTGCTTCCTGGACAGGGGGATGGTATGGCTACACCTTC	TRBV20-1	TRBJ1-2	few	TRBD1
CASSFSVRQNTEAFF	TGCGCCAGCAGCTTTTCGGTAAGGCAGAACACTGAAGCTTTCTTT	TRBV5-1	TRBJ1-1	many	.
CASSLWDYEGADTQYF	TGTGCCAGCAGCTTATGGGACTATGAGGGGGCGGATACGCAGTATTTT	TRBV7-9	TRBJ2-3	many	.
CASSLTGDSEKLFF	TGTGCCAGCAGCTTGACAGGGGATAGTGAAAAACTGTTTTTT	TRBV2	TRBJ1-4	.	TRBD1
CASSLRTSGNYEQYF	TGTGCCAGCAGTTTAAGGACTAGCGGGAACTACGAGCAGTACTTC	TRBV27	TRBJ2-7	many	TRBD2
CASSRDRGLRTGELFF	TGTGCCAGCAGCCGCGACAGGGGCCTCCGAACCGGGGAGCTGTTTTTT	TRBV13	TRBJ2-2	many	TRBD1
CASRAGSANTGELFF	TGTGCCAGCAGAGCGGGGTCCGCGAACACCGGGGAGCTGTTTTTT	TRBV2	TRBJ2-2	many	TRBD2
CASSLGPGLQYEQYF	TGTGCCAGCAGTTTAGGGCCGGGACTCCAATACGAGCAGTACTTC	TRBV12-3/TRBV12-4	TRBJ2-7	many	.
CASKRGGSMGGELFF	TGTGCCAGCAAGAGGGGGGGGTCTATGGGCGGGGAGCTGTTTTTT	TRBV28	TRBJ2-2	.	.
CASRPGQGLSGANVLTF	TGTGCCAGCAGGCCGGGACAGGGGCTCTCTGGGGCCAACGTCCTGACTTTC	TRBV2	TRBJ2-6	many	TRBD1
CASSPTSGSPHEQYF	TGTGCCAGCAGTCCAACTAGCGGGAGTCCCCACGAGCAGTACTTC	TRBV27	TRBJ2-7	large	TRBD2
CASSLFSRWGEQYF	TGTGCCAGCAGCTTATTCTCGCGGTGGGGCGAGCAGTACTTC	TRBV11-2	TRBJ2-7	.	.
CASSGGLLVYNDQFF	TGTGCCAGCAGTGGGGGACTATTAGTTTACAATGATCAGTTCTTC	TRBV6-1	TRBJ2-1	few	TRBD2
CASSVRDRAENTEAFF	TGTGCCAGCAGCGTCCGGGACAGGGCAGAGAACACTGAAGCTTTCTTT	TRBV13	TRBJ1-1	many	TRBD1
CASSWGLKQGRSYNEQFF	TGCGCCAGCAGCTGGGGGCTTAAACAGGGTAGGTCCTACAATGAGCAGTTCTTC	TRBV5-1	TRBJ2-1	many	.
CASSEGTGGAKTQYF	TGTGCCAGTAGTGAGGGAACAGGGGGCGCGAAGACCCAGTACTTC	TRBV19	TRBJ2-5	many	TRBD1
CASSLRDRADEQYF	TGTGCCAGCAGCTTAAGGGACAGGGCCGACGAGCAGTACTTC	TRBV7-9	TRBJ2-7	few	TRBD1
CAISLLAPGELFF	TGTGCCATCAGTTTACTAGCCCCCGGGGAGCTGTTTTTT	TRBV10-3	TRBJ2-2	many	.
CASSASGGDGYTF	TGTGCCAGCAGCGCATCAGGGGGCGATGGCTACACCTTC	TRBV28	TRBJ1-2	few	TRBD1
CASSSVRLSLNYGYTF	TGTGCCAGCAGCTCCGTGAGGCTCTCCCTTAACTATGGCTACACCTTC	TRBV11-2	TRBJ1-2	many	.
CASSSSGSSYEQYF	TGTGCCAGCAGTTCTAGCGGGAGTAGTTACGAGCAGTACTTC	TRBV28	TRBJ2-7	.	TRBD2
CATSDTGASGGGSSYNEQFF	TGTGCCACCAGTGATACAGGGGCTAGCGGAGGGGGGAGCTCCTACAATGAGCAGTTCTTC	TRBV24-1	TRBJ2-1	many	.
CASSVTGRNQPQHF	TGTGCCAGTAGTGTCACAGGGAGAAATCAGCCCCAGCATTTT	TRBV19	TRBJ1-5	many	.
CASSAKGQGAGTGELFF	TGTGCCAGCAGTGCTAAGGGACAGGGGGCAGGGACCGGGGAGCTGTTTTTT	TRBV6-1	TRBJ2-2	few	TRBD1
CASSPRIASSYNEQFF	TGTGCCAGCAGCCCTCGTATAGCGTCTTCTTACAATGAGCAGTTCTTC	TRBV5-6	TRBJ2-1	many	.
CASSQSPGNTEAFF	TGTGCCAGCAGCCAATCACCGGGGAACACTGAAGCTTTCTTT	TRBV16	TRBJ1-1	many	.
CASSSGLDVSKFF	TGCGCCAGCAGCTCGGGACTAGATGTGAGCAAATTCTTC	TRBV5-1	TRBJ2-1	many	TRBD2
CASSFQVSEAFF	TGTGCCAGCAGTTTTCAGGTTAGTGAAGCTTTCTTT	TRBV28	TRBJ1-1	many	.